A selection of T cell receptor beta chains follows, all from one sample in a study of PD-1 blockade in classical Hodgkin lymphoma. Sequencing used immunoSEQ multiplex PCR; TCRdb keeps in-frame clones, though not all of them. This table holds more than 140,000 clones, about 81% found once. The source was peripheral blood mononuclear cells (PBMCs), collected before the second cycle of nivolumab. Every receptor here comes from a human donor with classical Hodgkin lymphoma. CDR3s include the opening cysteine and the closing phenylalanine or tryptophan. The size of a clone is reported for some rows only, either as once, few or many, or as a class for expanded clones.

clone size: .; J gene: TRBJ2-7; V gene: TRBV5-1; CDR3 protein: CASSLGLQLYEQYF
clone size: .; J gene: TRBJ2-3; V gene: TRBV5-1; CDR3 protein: CASSLGTSGLGTDTQYF
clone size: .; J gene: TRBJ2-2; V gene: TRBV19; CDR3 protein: CASSEGTGSDGELFF
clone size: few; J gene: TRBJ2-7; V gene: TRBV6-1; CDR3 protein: CASSEGNRGQYF
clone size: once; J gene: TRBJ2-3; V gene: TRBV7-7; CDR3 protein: CASSLGHDSTDTQYF
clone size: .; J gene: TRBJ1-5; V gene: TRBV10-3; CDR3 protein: CAISDGQGAHVNQPQHF
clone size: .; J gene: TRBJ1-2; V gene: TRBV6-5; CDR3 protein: CASRPGLIYGYTF
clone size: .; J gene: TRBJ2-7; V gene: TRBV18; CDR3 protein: CASSPRQVFSYEQYF
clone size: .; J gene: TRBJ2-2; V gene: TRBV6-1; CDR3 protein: CASSDPTSGRGVAGELFF
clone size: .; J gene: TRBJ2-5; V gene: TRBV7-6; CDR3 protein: CASSLGVYQETQYF
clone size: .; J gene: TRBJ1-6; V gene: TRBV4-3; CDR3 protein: CASSRSGAVYNSPLHF
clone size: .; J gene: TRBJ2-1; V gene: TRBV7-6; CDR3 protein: CASSPHLAVSGGPTYNEQFF
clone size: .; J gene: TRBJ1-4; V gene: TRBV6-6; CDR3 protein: CASSYYQGGEKLFF
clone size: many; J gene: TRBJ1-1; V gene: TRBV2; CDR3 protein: CASSTDSNEAFF
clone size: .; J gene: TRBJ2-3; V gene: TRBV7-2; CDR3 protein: CASTPRGPGGYTQYF
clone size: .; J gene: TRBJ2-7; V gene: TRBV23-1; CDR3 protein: CASISGQGVLEQYF
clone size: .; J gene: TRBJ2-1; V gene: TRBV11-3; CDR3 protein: CASSFGLAISYNEQFF
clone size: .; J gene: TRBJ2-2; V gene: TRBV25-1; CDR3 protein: CASSEYPGTGELFF
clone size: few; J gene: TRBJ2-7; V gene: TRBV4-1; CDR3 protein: CASSHIGPSYEQYF
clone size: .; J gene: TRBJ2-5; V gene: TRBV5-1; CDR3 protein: CASSLELAGYETQYF
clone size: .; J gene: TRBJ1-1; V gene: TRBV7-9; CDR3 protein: CASSPGRLNTEAFF
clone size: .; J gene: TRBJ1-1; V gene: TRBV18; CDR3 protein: CASSQGQNTEAFF
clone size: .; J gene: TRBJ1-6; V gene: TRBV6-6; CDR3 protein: CAISISPNSPLHF
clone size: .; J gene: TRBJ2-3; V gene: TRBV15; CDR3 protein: CATGLGGGTFADTQYF
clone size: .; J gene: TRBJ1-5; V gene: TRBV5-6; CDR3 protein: CASSLAGHGNQPQHF
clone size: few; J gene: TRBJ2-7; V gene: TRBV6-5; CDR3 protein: CASSLGLAGIYEQYF
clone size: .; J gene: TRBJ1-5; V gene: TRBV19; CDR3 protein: CASSIAGEGRPQHF
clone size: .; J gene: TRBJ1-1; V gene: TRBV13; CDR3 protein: CASSSHGTGGAREAFF
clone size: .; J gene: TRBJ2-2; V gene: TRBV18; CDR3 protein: CASSSQGNTGELFF
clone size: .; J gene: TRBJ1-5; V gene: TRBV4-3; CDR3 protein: CASSQEQGASNQPQHF
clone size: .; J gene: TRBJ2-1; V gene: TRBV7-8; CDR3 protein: CASSSSGGTYNEQFF
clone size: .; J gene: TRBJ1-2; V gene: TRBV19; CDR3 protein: CASTSPGQDELYGYTF
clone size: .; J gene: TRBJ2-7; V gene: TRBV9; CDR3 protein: CASSVFAEGGSYEQYF
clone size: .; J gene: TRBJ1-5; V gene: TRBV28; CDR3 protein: CASRSTGGGNQPQHF
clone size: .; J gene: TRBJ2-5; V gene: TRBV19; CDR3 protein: CASSPAGTGSYGQYF
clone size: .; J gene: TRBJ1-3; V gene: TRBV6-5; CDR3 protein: CASSNSGNTIYF
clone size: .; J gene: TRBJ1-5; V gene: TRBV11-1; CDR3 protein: CASSLGQYGQPQHF
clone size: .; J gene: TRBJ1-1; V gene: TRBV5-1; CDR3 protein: CASSLAGRRNAFF
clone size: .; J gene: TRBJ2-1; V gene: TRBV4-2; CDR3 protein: CASSQKRGVSYNEQFF
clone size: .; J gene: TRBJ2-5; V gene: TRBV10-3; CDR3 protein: CAISGTGFWETQYF
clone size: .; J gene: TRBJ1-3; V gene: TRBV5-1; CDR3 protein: CASSTGTAGNTIYF
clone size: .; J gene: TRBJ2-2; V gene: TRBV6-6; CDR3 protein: CASTRDRETGELFF
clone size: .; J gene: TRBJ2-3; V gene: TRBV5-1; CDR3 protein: CARFLTGGGADTQYF
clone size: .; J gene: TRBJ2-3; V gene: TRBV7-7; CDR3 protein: CASSPDRITDTQYF
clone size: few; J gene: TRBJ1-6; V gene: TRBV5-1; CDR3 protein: CASSITGGGPNSPLHF
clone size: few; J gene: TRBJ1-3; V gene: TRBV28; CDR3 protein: CASSLGRNTIYF
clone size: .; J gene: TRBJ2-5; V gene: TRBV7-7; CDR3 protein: CASTEETSGTQYF
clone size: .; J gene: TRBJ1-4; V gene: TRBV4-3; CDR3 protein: CASSQDIWDATNEKLFF
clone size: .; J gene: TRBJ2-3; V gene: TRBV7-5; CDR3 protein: CARSLACFSSTDTQYF
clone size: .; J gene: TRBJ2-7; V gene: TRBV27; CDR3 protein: CASSIGDRTGVYEQYF
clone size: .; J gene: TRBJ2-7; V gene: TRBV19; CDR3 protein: CASSIDLTQGAYEQYF
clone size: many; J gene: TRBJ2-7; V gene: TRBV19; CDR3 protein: CASSMTGTGSYEQYF
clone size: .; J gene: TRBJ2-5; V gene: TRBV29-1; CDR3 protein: CSVVRHRQETQYF
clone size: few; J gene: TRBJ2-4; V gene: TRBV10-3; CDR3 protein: CAISPTGGENIQYF
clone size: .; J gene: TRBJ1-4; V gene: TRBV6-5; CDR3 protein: CASSYSGTTNEKLFF
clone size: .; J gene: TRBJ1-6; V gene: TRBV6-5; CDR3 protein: CASSYEDRSNSPLHF
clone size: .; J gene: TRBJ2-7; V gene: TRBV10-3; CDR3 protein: CAISGGVSYEQYF
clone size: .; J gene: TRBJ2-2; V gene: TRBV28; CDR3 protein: CASRTPPLPGELFF